The clone carrying this TCR beta chain was counted once. Its antigen is undetermined. Patients in the study, people with chemo-refractory metastatic non-small-cell lung cancer, received focal radiation plus ipilimumab CTLA-4 blockade. Generated by immunoSEQ multiplex PCR, the TCRdb table keeps only in-frame clones and is missing some. The top ten hold under 5% of the sample, which has tens of thousands of clones, 78% seen once. The data are from a study of radiotherapy plus CTLA-4 blockade in lung cancer. Study-level background: With 31% of patients having disease control, objective responses were seen in about 18%.

The CDR3 loop spans 12 amino acids. CDR1 is GTSNPN and CDR2 is SVGIG in the germline V gene (reference sequence). Trimming took 0 bases from V and 8 from J, leaving 10 bases between them. Study-level points and caveats: In blood, TCR clones derived from the tumor expanded after radiotherapy plus ipilimumab. Per reports, early blood T cell clone dynamics, plus interferon-beta, forecast response most strongly.

The sequence was obtained from a human donor with non-small cell lung cancer who had a partial response to radiotherapy plus ipilimumab. Some clones in this sample may be carry-over from other donors' samples. The gene calls are TRBV30 and TRBJ1-2; tentative D call: TRBD1 (5 bases). The source was peripheral blood, collected from a patient treated with radiotherapy plus ipilimumab. In DNA form, the CDR3 reads TGTGCCTGGAGTGTTGGAGGGGACGGCTACACCTTC. Amino acids: CAWSVGGDGYTF.